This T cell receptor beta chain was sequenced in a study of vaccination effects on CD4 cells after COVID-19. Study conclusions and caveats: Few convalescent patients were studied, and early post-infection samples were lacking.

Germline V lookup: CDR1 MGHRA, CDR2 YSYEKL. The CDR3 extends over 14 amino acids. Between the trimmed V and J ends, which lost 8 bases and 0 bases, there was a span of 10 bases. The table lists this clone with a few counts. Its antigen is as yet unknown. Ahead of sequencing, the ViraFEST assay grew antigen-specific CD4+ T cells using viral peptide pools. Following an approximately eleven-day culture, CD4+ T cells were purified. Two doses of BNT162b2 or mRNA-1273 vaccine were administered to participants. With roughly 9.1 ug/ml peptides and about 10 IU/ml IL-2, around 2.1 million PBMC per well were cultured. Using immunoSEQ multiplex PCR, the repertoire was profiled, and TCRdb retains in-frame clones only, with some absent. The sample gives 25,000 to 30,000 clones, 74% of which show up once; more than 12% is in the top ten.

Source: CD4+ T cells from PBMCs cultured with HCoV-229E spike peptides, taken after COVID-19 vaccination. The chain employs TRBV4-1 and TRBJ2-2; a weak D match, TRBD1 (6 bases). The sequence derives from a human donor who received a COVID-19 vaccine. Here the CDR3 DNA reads TGCGCCAGCGGACAGCAAGCGAACACCGGGGAGCTGTTTTTT. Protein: CASGQQANTGELFF.